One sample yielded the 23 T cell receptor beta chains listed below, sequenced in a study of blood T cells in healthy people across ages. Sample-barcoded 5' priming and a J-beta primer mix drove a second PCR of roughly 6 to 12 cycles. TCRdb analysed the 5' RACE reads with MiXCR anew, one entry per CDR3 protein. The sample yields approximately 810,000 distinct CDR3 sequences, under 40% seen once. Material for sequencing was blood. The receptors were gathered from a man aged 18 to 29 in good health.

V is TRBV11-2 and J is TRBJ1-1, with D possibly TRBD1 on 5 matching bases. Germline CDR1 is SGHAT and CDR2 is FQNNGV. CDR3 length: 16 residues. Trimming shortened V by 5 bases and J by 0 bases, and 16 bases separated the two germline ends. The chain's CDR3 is CASSLGGGNMNTEAFF. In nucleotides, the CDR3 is TGTGCCAGCAGCCTGGGTGGGGGGAACATGAACACTGAAGCTTTCTTT.

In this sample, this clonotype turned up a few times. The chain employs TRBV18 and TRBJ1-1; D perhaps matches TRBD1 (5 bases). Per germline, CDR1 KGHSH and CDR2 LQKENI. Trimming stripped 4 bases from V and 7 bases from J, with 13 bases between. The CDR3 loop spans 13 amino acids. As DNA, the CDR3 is TGTGCCAGCTCACTAGGGGTCGGTTTTGAAGCTTTCTTT. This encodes CASSLGVGFEAFF.

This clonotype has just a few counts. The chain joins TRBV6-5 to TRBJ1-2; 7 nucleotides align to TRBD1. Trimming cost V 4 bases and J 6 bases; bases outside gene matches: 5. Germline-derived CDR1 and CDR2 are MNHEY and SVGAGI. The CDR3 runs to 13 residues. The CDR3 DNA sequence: TGTGCCAGCAGTTCCGGGACAGAGAATGGCTACACCTTC. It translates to CASSSGTENGYTF.

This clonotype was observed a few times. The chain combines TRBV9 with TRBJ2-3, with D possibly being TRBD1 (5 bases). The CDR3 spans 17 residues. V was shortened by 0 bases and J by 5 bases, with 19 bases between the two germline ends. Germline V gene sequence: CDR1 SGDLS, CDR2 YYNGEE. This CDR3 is CASSVVDLGQEGDTQYF. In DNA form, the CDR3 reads TGTGCCAGCAGCGTAGTTGACCTCGGACAAGAAGGAGATACGCAGTATTTT.

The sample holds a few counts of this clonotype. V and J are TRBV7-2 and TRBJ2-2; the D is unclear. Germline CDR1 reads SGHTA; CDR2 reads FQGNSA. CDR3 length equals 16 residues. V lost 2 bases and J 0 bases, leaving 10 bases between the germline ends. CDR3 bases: TGTGCCAGCAGCTTACCCGACACCTCGAACACCGGGGAGCTGTTTTTT. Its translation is CASSLPDTSNTGELFF.

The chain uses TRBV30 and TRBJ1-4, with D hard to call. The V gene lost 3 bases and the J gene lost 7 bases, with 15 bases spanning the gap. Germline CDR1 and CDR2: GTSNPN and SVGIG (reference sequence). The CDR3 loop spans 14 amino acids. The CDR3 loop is CAWSRIPEGEKLFF. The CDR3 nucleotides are TGTGCCTGGAGCCGAATTCCAGAGGGTGAAAAACTGTTTTTT.

The CDR3 DNA is TGTGCCAGCAGAAACAGTCGAGAGCTCACCCCATTCTCTGGGGCCAACGTCCTGACTTTC. It specifies CASRNSRELTPFSGANVLTF. This rearrangement joins TRBV6-2 or TRBV6-3 to TRBJ2-6, with D uncertain. CDR1 MNHEY and CDR2 SVGEGT come from the germline V gene. V was trimmed by 6 bases and J by 0 bases, leaving 24 bases between them. The CDR3 is 20 amino acids.

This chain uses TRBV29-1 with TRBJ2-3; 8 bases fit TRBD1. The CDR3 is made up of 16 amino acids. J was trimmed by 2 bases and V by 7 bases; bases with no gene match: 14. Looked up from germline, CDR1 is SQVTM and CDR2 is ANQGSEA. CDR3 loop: CSAGRRQGRHTDTQYF. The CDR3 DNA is TGCAGCGCCGGCCGACGACAGGGGCGGCACACAGATACGCAGTATTTT.

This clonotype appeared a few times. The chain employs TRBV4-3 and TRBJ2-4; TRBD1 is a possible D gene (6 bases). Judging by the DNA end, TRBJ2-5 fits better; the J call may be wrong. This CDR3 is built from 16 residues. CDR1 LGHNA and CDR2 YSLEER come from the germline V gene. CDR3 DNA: TGCGCCAGCAGCCAAGGGGGGACAACTCGACAAGAGACCCAGTACTTC. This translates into CASSQGGTTRQETQYF.

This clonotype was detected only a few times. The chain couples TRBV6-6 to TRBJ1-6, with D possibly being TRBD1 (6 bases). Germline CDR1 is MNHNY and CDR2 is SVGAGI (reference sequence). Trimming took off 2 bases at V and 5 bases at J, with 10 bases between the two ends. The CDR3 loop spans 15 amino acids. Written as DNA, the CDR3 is TGTGCCAGCAGTTACGTGGACAGAAATAATTCACCCCTCCACTTT. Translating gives CASSYVDRNNSPLHF.

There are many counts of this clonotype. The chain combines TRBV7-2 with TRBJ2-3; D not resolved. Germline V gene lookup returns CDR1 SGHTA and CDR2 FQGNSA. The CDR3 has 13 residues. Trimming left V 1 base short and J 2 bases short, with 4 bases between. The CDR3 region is CASSLDYTDTQYF. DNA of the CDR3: TGTGCCAGCAGCTTAGACTACACAGATACGCAGTATTTT.

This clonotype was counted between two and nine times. The CDR3 DNA reads TGTGCCAGCGGTGGTCGTAACTATGGCTACACCTTC. This translates into CASGGRNYGYTF. The rearrangement uses TRBV9 and TRBJ1-2; unclear D gene. Germline V gives CDR1 SGDLS, CDR2 YYNGEE. CDR3 length equals 12 residues. The V end lost 7 bases, the J end lost 1 base, and 8 bases lay between the germline ends.

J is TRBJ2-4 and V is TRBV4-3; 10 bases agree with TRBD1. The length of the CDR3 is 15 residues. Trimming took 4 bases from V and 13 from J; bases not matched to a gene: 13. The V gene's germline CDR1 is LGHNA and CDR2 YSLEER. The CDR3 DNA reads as TGCGCCAGCAGCCCAGCAGGGACAGGGGTTTTTGAGCAGTACTTC. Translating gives CASSPAGTGVFEQYF.

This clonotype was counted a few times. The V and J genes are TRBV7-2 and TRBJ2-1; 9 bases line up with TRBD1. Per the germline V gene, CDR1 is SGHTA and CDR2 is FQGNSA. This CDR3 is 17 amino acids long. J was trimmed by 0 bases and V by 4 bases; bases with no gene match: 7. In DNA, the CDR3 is TGTGCCAGCAGCTCTCGTTGGACAGGGGCCTCCTACAATGAGCAGTTCTTC. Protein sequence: CASSSRWTGASYNEQFF.

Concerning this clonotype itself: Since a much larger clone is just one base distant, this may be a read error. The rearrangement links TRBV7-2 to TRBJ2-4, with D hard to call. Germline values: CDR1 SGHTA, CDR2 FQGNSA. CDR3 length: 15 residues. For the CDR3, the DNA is TGTCCCAGCAGCCCAGGCTTAGTAGCCAAAAACATTCAGTACTTC. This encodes CPSSPGLVAKNIQYF.

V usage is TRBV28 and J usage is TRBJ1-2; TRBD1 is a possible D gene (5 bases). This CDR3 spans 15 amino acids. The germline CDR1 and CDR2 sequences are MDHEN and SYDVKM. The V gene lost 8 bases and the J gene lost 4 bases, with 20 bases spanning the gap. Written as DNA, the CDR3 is TGTGCCAGCTCCCCCCCCTATGGACACCGCTATGGCTACACCTTC. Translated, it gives CASSPPYGHRYGYTF.

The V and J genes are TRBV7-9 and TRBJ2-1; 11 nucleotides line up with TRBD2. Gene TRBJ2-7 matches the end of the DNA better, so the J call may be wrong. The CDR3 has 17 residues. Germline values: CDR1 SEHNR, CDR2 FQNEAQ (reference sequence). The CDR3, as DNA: TGTGCCAGCAGCTTAGGACTAGCGGGGTTCCGCTACAATGAGCAGTACTTC. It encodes CASSLGLAGFRYNEQYF.

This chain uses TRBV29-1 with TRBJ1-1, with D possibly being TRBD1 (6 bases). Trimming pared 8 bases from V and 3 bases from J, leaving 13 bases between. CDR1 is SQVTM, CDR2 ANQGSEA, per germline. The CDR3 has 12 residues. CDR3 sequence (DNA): TGCAGCTTAAGAAGGGGGGACACTGAAGCTTTCTTT. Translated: CSLRRGDTEAFF. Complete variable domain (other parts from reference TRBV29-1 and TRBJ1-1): SAVISQKPSRDICQRGTSLTIQCQVDSQVTMMFWYRQQPGQSLTLIATANQGSEATYESGFVIDKFPISRPNLTFSTLTVSNMSPEDSSIYLCSLRRGDTEAFFGQGTRLTVV.

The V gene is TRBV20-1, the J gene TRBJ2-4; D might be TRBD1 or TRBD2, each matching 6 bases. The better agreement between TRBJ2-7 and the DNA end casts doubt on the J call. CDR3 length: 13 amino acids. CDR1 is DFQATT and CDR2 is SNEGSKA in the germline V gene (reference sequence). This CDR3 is CSAMLQGGAEQYF. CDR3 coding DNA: TGCAGTGCTATGTTACAGGGAGGAGCCGAGCAGTACTTC.

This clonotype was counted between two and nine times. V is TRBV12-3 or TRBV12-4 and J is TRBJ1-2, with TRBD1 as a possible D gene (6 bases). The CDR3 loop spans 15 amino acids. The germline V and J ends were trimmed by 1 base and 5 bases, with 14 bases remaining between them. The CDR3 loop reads CASSLGGRDKYGYTF. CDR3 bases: TGTGCCAGCAGTTTAGGGGGGCGGGATAAGTATGGCTACACCTTC.

CDR3 nucleotides: TGCAGCTTCGGGACTGCTCGGGGCGAGCAGTACTTC. Translation: CSFGTARGEQYF. The chain employs TRBV29-1 and TRBJ2-7, with a possible D match to TRBD2 (6 bases). This CDR3 region has 12 residues. The V gene's germline CDR1 is SQVTM and CDR2 ANQGSEA. The V gene lost 8 bases and the J gene lost 6 bases, with 17 bases spanning the gap.

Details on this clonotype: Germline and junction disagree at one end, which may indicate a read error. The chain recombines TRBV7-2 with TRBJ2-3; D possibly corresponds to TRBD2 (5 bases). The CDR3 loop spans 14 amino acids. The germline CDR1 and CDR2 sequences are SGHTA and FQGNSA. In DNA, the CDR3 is TGTGTCAGCAGCCTCGATACGGGGAACTTGCCGCAGTATTTT. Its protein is CVSSLDTGNLPQYF. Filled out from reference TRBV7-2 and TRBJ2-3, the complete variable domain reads GAGVSQSPSNKVTEKGKDVELRCDPISGHTALYWYRQSLGQGLEFLIYFQGNSAPDKSGLPSDRFSAERTGGSVSTLTIQRTQQEDSAVYLCVSSLDTGNLPQYFGPGTRLTVL.

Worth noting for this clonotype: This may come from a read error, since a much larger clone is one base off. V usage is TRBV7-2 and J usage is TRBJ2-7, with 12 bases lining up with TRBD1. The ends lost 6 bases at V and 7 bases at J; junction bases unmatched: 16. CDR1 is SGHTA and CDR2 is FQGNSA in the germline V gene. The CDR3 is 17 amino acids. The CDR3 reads CASRGQGASKNYNEQYF. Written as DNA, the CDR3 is TGTGCCAGCAGGGGACAGGGGGCGAGTAAGAACTACAATGAGCAGTACTTC. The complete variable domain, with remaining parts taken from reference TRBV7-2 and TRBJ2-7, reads GAGVSQSPSNKVTEKGKDVELRCDPISGHTALYWYRQSLGQGLEFLIYFQGNSAPDKSGLPSDRFSAERTGGSVSTLTIQRTQQEDSAVYLCASRGQGASKNYNEQYFGPGTRLTVT.